Presented here are 28 T cell receptor beta chains from one specimen sequenced in a study of blood T cell repertoires in COVID-19. Method: immunoSEQ multiplex PCR; TCRdb's copy keeps in-frame clones and lacks some. The sample has about 140,000 clones; about 88% are singletons. Sequenced input: peripheral blood. The receptor source for this set is a human donor with COVID-19, enrolled during active disease. The donor label of this sample is uncertain.

The chain combines TRBV14 with TRBJ1-4; 7 bases are shared with TRBD1. The CDR3 runs 17 residues. Germline trimming cut 4 bases from V and 2 bases from J; bases unmatched to any gene: 10. CDR1 is SGHDN and CDR2 is FVKESK in the germline V gene. The DNA of the CDR3 is TGTGCCAGCAGCCCCCGACAGGGATTTACGACTAATGAAAAACTGTTTTTT. Translated, it gives CASSPRQGFTTNEKLFF.

The V and J genes are TRBV9 and TRBJ2-5; 8 nucleotides align to TRBD2. The CDR3 runs to 16 residues. V was pared by 0 bases and J by 1 base, with 5 bases of the junction left unmatched. Germline lookup yields CDR1 SGDLS and CDR2 YYNGEE. As DNA, the CDR3 is TGTGCCAGCAGCGTAGACGCGGGGGGCTTCCAAGAGACCCAGTACTTC. It yields the protein CASSVDAGGFQETQYF.

The chain has TRBV18 and TRBJ1-1, with 7 positions matching TRBD1. The CDR3 has 13 amino acids. Trimming took 4 bases from V and 3 from J; bases not matched to a gene: 2. CDR1 KGHSH and CDR2 LQKENI come from the germline V gene. The CDR3 nucleotides read TGTGCCAGCTCACAGGGGGCCGACACTGAAGCTTTCTTT. Translating it yields CASSQGADTEAFF.

The gene calls are TRBV15 and TRBJ2-5, with D maybe TRBD2 (6 bases). The germline V gene has CDR1 LNHNV and CDR2 YYDKDF (reference sequence). Deletions cut 0 bases from V and 5 bases from J, with 19 bases between. The CDR3 covers 17 residues. The CDR3 region has the DNA TGTGCCACCAGCAGAGATCCTGTGGGCGGGATAGGGGAGACCCAGTACTTC. It yields the protein CATSRDPVGGIGETQYF.

The rearrangement uses TRBV2 and TRBJ1-1; D perhaps matches TRBD1 (5 bases). CDR1 SNHLY and CDR2 FYNNEI come from the germline V gene. The CDR3 is 13 amino acids. The V gene lost 7 bases and the J gene lost 1 base, with 10 bases spanning the gap. The CDR3 here is CASTDSQNTEAFF. The CDR3 DNA reads as TGTGCCAGCACCGACAGTCAGAACACTGAAGCTTTCTTT.

This rearrangement joins TRBV2 to TRBJ2-7; D might be TRBD2 (6 bases). The CDR3 spans 16 residues. V was pared by 6 bases and J by 0 bases, with 18 bases between. Germline loops: CDR1 SNHLY, CDR2 FYNNEI. Written as DNA, the CDR3 is TGTGCCAGCAGCCCCCTAGAGGGCGGGGTCTCCTACGAGCAGTACTTC. Its protein product is CASSPLEGGVSYEQYF.

The genes are TRBV28 and TRBJ1-2; TRBD1 aligns across 11 bases. V trimming: 6 bases; J trimming: 3 bases; junction bases outside the gene matches: 6. CDR1 is MDHEN and CDR2 is SYDVKM in the germline V gene. The length of the CDR3 is 15 residues. The CDR3: CASRTGTGGYYGYTF. The CDR3 region has the DNA TGTGCCAGCAGAACTGGGACAGGGGGTTACTATGGCTACACCTTC.

For the CDR3, the DNA is TGTGCCAGTACCCTGGACAGGGGGTTCTATGGCTACACCTTC. It is translated as CASTLDRGFYGYTF. The chain has TRBV19 and TRBJ1-2, with 10 bases fitting TRBD1. This CDR3 is built from 14 residues. The trim removed 7 bases at V and 4 bases at J, leaving 6 bases unmatched. The V gene's germline CDR1 is LNHDA and CDR2 SQIVND (reference sequence).

The V and J genes are TRBV5-4 and TRBJ2-1; 8 nucleotides agree with TRBD2. CDR1 is SGHNT and CDR2 is YYREEE in the germline V gene (reference sequence). This CDR3 is 15 amino acids long. V lost 1 base to trimming and J lost 3 bases; unmatched junction nucleotides: 3. The CDR3 protein is CASSLYTSGYNEQFF. Here the CDR3 DNA reads TGTGCCAGCAGCTTGTATACTAGCGGCTACAATGAGCAGTTCTTC.

The V and J genes are TRBV19 and TRBJ1-5; TRBD1 is a possible D gene (6 bases). V was cut by 7 bases and J by 4 bases, with 17 bases left in between. This CDR3 has 15 residues. The germline V gene encodes CDR1 LNHDA and CDR2 SQIVND (reference sequence). For the CDR3, the DNA is TGTGCCAGTACCTCACAGGGAGATAGGAATCAGCCCCAGCATTTT. It codes for CASTSQGDRNQPQHF.

This chain uses TRBV27 with TRBJ1-5, with D tentatively TRBD1 (6 bases). Trimming left V 2 bases short and J 4 bases short, with 12 bases between. The CDR3 length is 15 residues. In germline, CDR1 is MNHEY, CDR2 SMNVEV (reference sequence). CDR3 region: CASSLGTPQNQPQHF. The CDR3 nucleotides are TGTGCCAGCAGTTTAGGGACACCTCAAAATCAGCCCCAGCATTTT.

This rearrangement joins TRBV25-1 to TRBJ1-6; possibly TRBD1 for D (6 bases). Germline-derived CDR1 and CDR2 are MGHDK and SYGVNS. CDR3 length equals 15 residues. The V end lost 3 bases, the J end lost 5 bases, and 11 bases lay between the germline ends. CDR3 sequence: CASSELGANNSPLHF. The CDR3 DNA reads as TGTGCCAGCAGTGAGTTGGGGGCCAATAATTCACCCCTCCACTTT.

V gene TRBV19 combines with J gene TRBJ1-6, with D possibly being TRBD1 (5 bases). This CDR3 is built from 14 residues. The germline V gene has CDR1 LNHDA and CDR2 SQIVND (reference sequence). V was shortened by 2 bases and J by 8 bases, with 10 bases between the two germline ends. CDR3 residues: CASSIQGIDSPLHF. Written as DNA, the CDR3 is TGTGCCAGTAGTATACAGGGAATTGATTCACCCCTCCACTTT.

The chain is built from TRBV6-4 and TRBJ2-5; D is unresolved. Germline CDR1 MRHNA, CDR2 SNTAGT. The CDR3 length is 13 residues. Trimming removed 4 bases from V and 1 base from J, with 7 bases in between. CDR3 DNA sequence: TGTGCCAGCAGTGTAAACAGCCAAGAGACCCAGTACTTC. Amino acids: CASSVNSQETQYF.

The chain joins TRBV11-2 to TRBJ1-2, with D unclear. Looked up from germline, CDR1 is SGHAT and CDR2 is FQNNGV. Trimming removed 4 bases at V and 6 bases at J, with 21 bases between. The CDR3 has 16 residues. The CDR3 protein is CASSSPDYNLRDGYTF. The CDR3 coding sequence is TGTGCCAGCAGCTCCCCCGACTACAACCTACGGGATGGCTACACCTTC.

V is TRBV29-1 and J is TRBJ2-1, with 9 bases that match TRBD1. This CDR3 has 13 amino acids. The V gene's germline CDR1 is SQVTM and CDR2 ANQGSEA. Trimming took 4 bases from V and 9 from J; bases not matched to a gene: 7. The CDR3 loop reads CSVGGQGLGEQFF. As DNA, the CDR3 is TGCAGCGTTGGGGGACAGGGTCTCGGTGAGCAGTTCTTC.

This clone was seen just once. This chain joins TRBV12-3 or TRBV12-4 and TRBJ2-5; 9 bases line up with TRBD1. The trim removed 4 bases at V and 5 bases at J, leaving 2 bases unmatched. The CDR3 has 13 amino acids. The CDR3 sequence is CASSYRGHETQYF. CDR3 bases: TGTGCCAGCAGTTACAGGGGGCATGAGACCCAGTACTTC.

The chain couples TRBV9 to TRBJ2-7; a possible D gene is TRBD1 (5 bases). Germline V lookup: CDR1 SGDLS, CDR2 YYNGEE. Trimming shortened V by 3 bases and J by 3 bases, and 16 bases separated the two germline ends. The CDR3 extends over 15 amino acids. CDR3 sequence reads: CASSASSGFGYEQYF. The CDR3 nucleotides are TGTGCCAGCAGCGCGTCGTCAGGGTTCGGCTACGAGCAGTACTTC.

The chain uses TRBV18 and TRBJ2-7; 11 nucleotides match TRBD1. This CDR3 spans 17 amino acids. The V and J ends lost 8 bases and 1 base, in that order; junction bases with no gene match: 13. Germline loops: CDR1 KGHSH, CDR2 LQKENI. The CDR3 region has the DNA TGTGCCAGCCCAGGGACAGGGGGACTGCCTCGGTCCTACGAGCAGTACTTC. Amino acids: CASPGTGGLPRSYEQYF.

The chain has TRBV18 and TRBJ2-3; the D gene is possibly TRBD1 (6 bases). This CDR3 contains 19 residues. With 4 bases removed from V and 0 bases from J, the gap between germline ends came to 23 bases. Germline V gene lookup returns CDR1 KGHSH and CDR2 LQKENI. DNA of the CDR3: TGTGCCAGCTCACTCTACTTCCTTGATACAGGGCTGAGCACAGATACGCAGTATTTT. Amino acids: CASSLYFLDTGLSTDTQYF.

The chain recombines TRBV6-6 with TRBJ2-1; 9 bases align to TRBD1. The germline V gene encodes CDR1 MNHNY and CDR2 SVGAGI (reference sequence). V was pared by 6 bases and J by 7 bases, with 13 bases of the junction left unmatched. The CDR3 runs 16 residues. As DNA, the CDR3 is TGTGCCAGCAGCTCCAGGCCTTACAGGGGGCTTAATGAGCAGTTCTTC. Amino acids: CASSSRPYRGLNEQFF.

V usage is TRBV27 and J usage is TRBJ2-1, with a possible D match to TRBD1 (5 bases). The CDR3 runs 13 residues. Trimming left V 4 bases short and J 6 bases short, with 10 bases between. Germline V gene sequence: CDR1 MNHEY, CDR2 SMNVEV (reference sequence). In DNA, the CDR3 is TGTGCCAGCAGTTGGGCAGGGTTCAATGAGCAGTTCTTC. Residues: CASSWAGFNEQFF.

The chain links TRBV5-1 to TRBJ2-1; D perhaps matches TRBD1 (6 bases). This CDR3 spans 15 amino acids. Germline assignment: CDR1 SGHRS and CDR2 YFSETQ. Trimming removed 0 bases at V and 5 bases at J, with 12 bases between. DNA for the CDR3: TGCGCCAGCAGCTTGGGGGCAGGGGCCAACAATGAGCAGTTCTTC. Amino acids: CASSLGAGANNEQFF.

The rearrangement uses TRBV2 and TRBJ1-4; 8 nucleotides line up with TRBD1. The CDR3 spans 17 residues. After removal of 0 bases from V and 0 bases from J, the junction contained 3 bases not matched to a gene. Germline loops: CDR1 SNHLY, CDR2 FYNNEI. The CDR3 loop reads CASSEAGQGATNEKLFF. The CDR3 DNA reads TGTGCCAGCAGTGAAGCTGGACAGGGAGCAACTAATGAAAAACTGTTTTTT. The full variable domain, with the rest looked up from reference TRBV2 and TRBJ1-4, is EPEVTQTPSHQVTQMGQEVILRCVPISNHLYFYWYRQILGQKVEFLVSFYNNEISEKSEIFDDQFSVERPDGSNFTLKIRSTKLEDSAMYFCASSEAGQGATNEKLFFGSGTQLSVL.

The rearrangement uses TRBV18 and TRBJ2-7; D might be TRBD1 (6 bases). This CDR3 has 14 residues. V was pared by 6 bases and J by 0 bases, with 12 bases between. Germline CDR1 is KGHSH and CDR2 is LQKENI. The CDR3 bases are TGTGCCAGCTCCCCGGGACAAACCTCCTACGAGCAGTACTTC. Translated, it gives CASSPGQTSYEQYF.

This clone has more than one count but fewer than ten. This chain connects TRBV6-5 to TRBJ1-2; TRBD1 is a possible D gene (6 bases). The CDR3 spans 15 residues. The ends were cut back, 4 bases at V and 3 bases at J, with 15 bases in the middle. CDR1 and CDR2 from the germline V gene are MNHEY and SVGAGI. The CDR3 sequence: CASSFLPGGHYGYTF. The CDR3 DNA follows: TGTGCCAGCAGTTTCCTCCCGGGGGGGCACTATGGCTACACCTTC.

The V and J genes are TRBV20-1 and TRBJ1-2; a weak D match, TRBD1 (5 bases). This CDR3 has 11 amino acids. The germline V gene has CDR1 DFQATT and CDR2 SNEGSKA (reference sequence). The V gene lost 3 bases and the J gene lost 5 bases, with 7 bases spanning the gap. The CDR3, as DNA: TGCAGTGCTAGGGAGGGGTATGGCTACACCTTC. This encodes CSAREGYGYTF.

The V call is TRBV5-1, the J call TRBJ2-7; TRBD1 matches at 7 bases. The CDR3 has 14 residues. From germline, CDR1 is SGHRS and CDR2 YFSETQ. V dropped 8 bases and J dropped 0; count of bases not matched to a gene: 8. DNA for the CDR3: TGCGCCAGTAAGACAGGGCCGTCCTCCTACGAGCAGTACTTC. Protein product: CASKTGPSSYEQYF.